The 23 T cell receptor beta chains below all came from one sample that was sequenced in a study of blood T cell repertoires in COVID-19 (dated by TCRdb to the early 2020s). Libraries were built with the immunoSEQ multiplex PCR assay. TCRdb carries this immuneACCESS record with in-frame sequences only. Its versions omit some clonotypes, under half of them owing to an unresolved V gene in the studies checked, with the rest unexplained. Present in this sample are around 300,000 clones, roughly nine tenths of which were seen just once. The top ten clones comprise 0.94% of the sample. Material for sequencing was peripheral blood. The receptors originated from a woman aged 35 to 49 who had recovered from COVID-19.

The CDR3 protein is CASSVWGERDTQYF. CDR3 nucleotides: TGTGCCAGCAGCGTTTGGGGGGAGCGCGATACGCAGTATTTT. The chain has TRBV9 and TRBJ2-3; TRBD2 might be the D (6 bases). There are 14 residues in the CDR3. Germline loops: CDR1 SGDLS, CDR2 YYNGEE. Trimming cost V 2 bases and J 6 bases, with 13 bases left between them.

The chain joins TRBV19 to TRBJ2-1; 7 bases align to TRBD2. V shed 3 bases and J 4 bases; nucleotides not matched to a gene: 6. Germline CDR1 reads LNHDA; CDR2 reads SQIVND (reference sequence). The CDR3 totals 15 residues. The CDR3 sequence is CASSIVSGQYNEQFF. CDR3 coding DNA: TGTGCCAGTAGTATTGTTAGCGGGCAGTACAATGAGCAGTTCTTC.

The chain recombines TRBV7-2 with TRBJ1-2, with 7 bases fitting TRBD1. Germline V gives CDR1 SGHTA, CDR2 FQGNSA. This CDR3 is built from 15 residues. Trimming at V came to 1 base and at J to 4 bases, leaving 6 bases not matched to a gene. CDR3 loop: CASSLDRGATYGYTF. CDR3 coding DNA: TGTGCCAGCAGCTTAGACAGGGGCGCGACCTATGGCTACACCTTC.

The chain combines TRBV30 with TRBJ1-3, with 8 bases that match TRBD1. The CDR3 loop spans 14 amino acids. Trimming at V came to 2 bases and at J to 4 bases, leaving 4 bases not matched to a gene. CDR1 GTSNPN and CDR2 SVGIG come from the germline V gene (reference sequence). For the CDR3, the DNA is TGTGCCTGGAGTCCGACAGGGGTCGGAAACACCATATATTTT. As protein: CAWSPTGVGNTIYF.

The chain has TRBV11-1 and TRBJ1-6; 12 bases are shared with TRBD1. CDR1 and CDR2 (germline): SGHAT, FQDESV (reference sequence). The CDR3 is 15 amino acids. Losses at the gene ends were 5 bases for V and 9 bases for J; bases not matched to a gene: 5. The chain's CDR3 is CASSPGQGARSPLHF. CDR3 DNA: TGTGCCAGCAGCCCGGGACAGGGGGCGCGTTCACCCCTCCACTTT.

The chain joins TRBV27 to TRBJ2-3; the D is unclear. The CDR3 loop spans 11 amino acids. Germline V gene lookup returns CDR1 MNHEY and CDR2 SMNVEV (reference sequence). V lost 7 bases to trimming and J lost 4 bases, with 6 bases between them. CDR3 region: CASTSADTQYF. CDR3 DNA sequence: TGTGCCAGCACCTCGGCAGATACGCAGTATTTT.

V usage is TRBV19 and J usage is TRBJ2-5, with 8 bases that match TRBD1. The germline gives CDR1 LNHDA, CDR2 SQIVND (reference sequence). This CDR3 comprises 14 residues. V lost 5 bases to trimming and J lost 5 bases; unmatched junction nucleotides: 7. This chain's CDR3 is CASSPGGDWETQYF. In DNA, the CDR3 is TGTGCCAGTAGTCCAGGGGGCGATTGGGAGACCCAGTACTTC.

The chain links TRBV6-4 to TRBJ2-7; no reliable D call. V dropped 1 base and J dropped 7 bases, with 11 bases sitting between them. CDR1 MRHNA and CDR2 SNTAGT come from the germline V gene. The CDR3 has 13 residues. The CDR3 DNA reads TGTGCCAGCAGTGACTTCTATACTGTTGAGCAGTACTTC. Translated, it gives CASSDFYTVEQYF.

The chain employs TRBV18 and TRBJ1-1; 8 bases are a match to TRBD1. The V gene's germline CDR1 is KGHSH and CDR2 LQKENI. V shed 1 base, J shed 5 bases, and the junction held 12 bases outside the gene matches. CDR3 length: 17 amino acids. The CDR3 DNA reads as TGTGCCAGCTCACCACGAGGACAGGGAGGAGGGGTTACTGAAGCTTTCTTT. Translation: CASSPRGQGGGVTEAFF.

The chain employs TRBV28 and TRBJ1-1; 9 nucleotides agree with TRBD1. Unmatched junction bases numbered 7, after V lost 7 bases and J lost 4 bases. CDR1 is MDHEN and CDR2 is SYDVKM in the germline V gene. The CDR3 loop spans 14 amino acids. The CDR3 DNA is TGTGCCAGCATCTCGGGACAGGGCGGCACTGAAGCTTTCTTT. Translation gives CASISGQGGTEAFF.

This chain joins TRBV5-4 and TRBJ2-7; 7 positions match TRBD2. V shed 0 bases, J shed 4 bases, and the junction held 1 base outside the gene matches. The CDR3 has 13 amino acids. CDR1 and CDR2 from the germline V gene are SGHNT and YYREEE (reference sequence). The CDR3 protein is CASSLGGGYEQYF. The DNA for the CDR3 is TGTGCCAGCAGCTTGGGGGGAGGGTACGAGCAGTACTTC.

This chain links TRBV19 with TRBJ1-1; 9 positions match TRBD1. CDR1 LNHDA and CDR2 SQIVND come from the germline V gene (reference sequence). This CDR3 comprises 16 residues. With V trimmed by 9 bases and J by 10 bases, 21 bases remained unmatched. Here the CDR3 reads CASQPLPGTGIRVAFF. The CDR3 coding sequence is TGTGCCAGCCAACCGCTACCGGGGACAGGGATAAGGGTAGCTTTCTTT.

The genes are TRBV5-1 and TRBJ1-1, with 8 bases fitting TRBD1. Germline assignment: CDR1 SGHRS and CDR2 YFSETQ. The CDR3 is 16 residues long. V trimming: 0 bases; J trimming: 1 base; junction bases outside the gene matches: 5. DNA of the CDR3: TGCGCCAGCAGCTTGGGACAGGGGATAGGGAACACTGAAGCTTTCTTT. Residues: CASSLGQGIGNTEAFF.

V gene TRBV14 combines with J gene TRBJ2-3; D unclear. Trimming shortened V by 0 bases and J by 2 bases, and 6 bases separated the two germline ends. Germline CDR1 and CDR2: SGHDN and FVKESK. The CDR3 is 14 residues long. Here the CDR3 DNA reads TGTGCCAGCAGCCAAGATCGGTTCACAGATACGCAGTATTTT. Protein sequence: CASSQDRFTDTQYF.

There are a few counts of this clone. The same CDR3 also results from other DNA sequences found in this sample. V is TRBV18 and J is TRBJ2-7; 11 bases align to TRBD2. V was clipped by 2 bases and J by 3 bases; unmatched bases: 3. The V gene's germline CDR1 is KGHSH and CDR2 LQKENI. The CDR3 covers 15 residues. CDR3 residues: CASSPGSGRVYEQYF. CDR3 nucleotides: TGTGCCAGCTCACCAGGTAGCGGGAGGGTCTACGAGCAGTACTTC.

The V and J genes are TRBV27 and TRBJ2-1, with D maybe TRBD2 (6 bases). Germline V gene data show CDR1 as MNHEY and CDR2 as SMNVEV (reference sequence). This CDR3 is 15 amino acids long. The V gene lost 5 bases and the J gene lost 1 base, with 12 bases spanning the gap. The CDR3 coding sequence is TGTGCCAGCAGTGTGCTGGCGGGATCCTACAATGAGCAGTTCTTC. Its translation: CASSVLAGSYNEQFF.

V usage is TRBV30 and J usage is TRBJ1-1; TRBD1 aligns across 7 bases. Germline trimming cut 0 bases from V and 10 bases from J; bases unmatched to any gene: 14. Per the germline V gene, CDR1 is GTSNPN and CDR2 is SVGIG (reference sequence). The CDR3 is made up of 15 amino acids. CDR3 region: CAWSVVWGTAERAFF. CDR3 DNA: TGTGCCTGGAGTGTGGTTTGGGGGACAGCAGAAAGAGCTTTCTTT.

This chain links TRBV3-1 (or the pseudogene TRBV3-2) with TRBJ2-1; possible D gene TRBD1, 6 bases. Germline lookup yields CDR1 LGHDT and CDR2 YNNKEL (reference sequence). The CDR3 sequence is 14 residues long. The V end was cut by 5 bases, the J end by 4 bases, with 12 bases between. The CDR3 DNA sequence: TGTGCCAGCAGCAAAAGAGGGGGTTACAATGAGCAGTTCTTC. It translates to CASSKRGGYNEQFF.

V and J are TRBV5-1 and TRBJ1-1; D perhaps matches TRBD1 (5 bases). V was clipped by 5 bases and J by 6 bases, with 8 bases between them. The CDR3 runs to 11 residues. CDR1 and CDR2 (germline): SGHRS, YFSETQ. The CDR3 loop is CASRRDSEAFF. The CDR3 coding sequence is TGCGCCAGCAGGAGGGACTCTGAAGCTTTCTTT.

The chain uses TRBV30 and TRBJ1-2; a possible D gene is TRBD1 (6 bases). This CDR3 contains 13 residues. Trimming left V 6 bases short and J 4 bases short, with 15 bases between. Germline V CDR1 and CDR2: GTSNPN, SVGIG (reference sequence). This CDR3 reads CACAPGVGYGYTF. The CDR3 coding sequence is TGTGCCTGCGCCCCAGGGGTCGGCTATGGCTACACCTTC.

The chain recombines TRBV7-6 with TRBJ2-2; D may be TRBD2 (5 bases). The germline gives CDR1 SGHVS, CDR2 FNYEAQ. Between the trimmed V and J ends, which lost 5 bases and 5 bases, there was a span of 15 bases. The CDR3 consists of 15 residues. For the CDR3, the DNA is TGTGCCAGCAGCCCGCGAGGGAGCGGAACCGGGGAGCTGTTTTTT. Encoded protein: CASSPRGSGTGELFF.

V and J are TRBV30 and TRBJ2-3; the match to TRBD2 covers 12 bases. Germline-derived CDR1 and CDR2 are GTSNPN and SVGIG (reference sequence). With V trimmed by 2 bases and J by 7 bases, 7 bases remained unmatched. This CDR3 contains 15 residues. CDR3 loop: CAWSRLAGVRNTQYF. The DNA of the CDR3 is TGTGCCTGGAGTCGACTAGCGGGAGTTAGGAATACGCAGTATTTT.

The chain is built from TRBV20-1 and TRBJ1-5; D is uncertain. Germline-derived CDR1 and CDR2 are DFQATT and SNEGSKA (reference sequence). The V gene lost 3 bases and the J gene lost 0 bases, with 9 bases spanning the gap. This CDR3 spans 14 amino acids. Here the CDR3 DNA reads TGCAGTGCTAGTGACCCTTATAGCAATCAGCCCCAGCATTTT. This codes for CSASDPYSNQPQHF.